The T cell receptor (beta chain) under discussion was sequenced for a study of blood T cell repertoires in COVID-19. Per the original methods: Nucleated cell counts were estimated from reference gene primer amplification. Sequencing used immunoSEQ multiplex PCR; TCRdb keeps in-frame clones, though not all of them. The V and J calls and the clone size are those of that table, but D and trimming were determined from the DNA. The sample lists some 100,000 clones, approximately 89% seen once, with around 10% in the top ten. CDR3 size: 16 residues. Germline loops: CDR1 SGHRS, CDR2 YFSETQ. With 0 bases clipped from V and 2 bases from J, the junction kept 3 bases outside the gene matches.

The chain uses TRBV5-1 and TRBJ2-1; 9 positions agree with TRBD2. The receptor was derived from a man aged 45-65 years with acute or convalescent COVID-19. The material sequenced was peripheral blood. The DNA of the CDR3 is TGCGCCAGCAGCTTGGCCGCTAGCGGGACCTACAATGAGCAGTTCTTC. It is translated as CASSLAASGTYNEQFF.